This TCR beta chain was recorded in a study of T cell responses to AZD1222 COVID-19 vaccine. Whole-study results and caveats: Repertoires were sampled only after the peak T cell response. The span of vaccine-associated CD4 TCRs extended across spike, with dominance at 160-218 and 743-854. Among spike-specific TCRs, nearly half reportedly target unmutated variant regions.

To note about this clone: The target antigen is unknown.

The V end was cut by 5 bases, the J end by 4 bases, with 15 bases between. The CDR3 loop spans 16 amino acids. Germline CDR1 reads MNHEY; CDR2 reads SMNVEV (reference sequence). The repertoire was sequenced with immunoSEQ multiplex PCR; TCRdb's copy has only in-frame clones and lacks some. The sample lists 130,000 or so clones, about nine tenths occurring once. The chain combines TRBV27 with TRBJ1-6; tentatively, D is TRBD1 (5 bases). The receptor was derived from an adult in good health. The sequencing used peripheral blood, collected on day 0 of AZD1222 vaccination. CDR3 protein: CASSPRGVTYNSPLHF. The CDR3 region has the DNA TGTGCCAGCAGTCCAAGAGGGGTTACGTATAATTCACCCCTCCACTTT.